These 7 T cell receptor beta chains came from one sample sequenced in a study of vaccination effects on CD4 cells after COVID-19. Antigens of these TCRs are unknown. Data came from immunoSEQ multiplex PCR; TCRdb stores just in-frame clones and leaves some out. The sample gives 20,000 or so clones, around 76% of which show up once; 9.1% is in the top ten. Within the ViraFEST assay, antigen-specific CD4+ T cells underwent expansion with viral peptide pools prior to sequencing. Culture lasted about nine days before CD4+ T cell isolation. Each participant was given two doses of one vaccine (BNT162b2 or mRNA-1273). The starting material was CD4+ T cells from PBMCs cultured with HCoV-229E spike peptides, obtained after COVID-19 vaccination. The receptors here all came from a human donor who received a COVID-19 vaccine.

This clone was seen a handful of times. V is TRBV9 and J is TRBJ2-3; 11 nucleotides align to TRBD2. The junction had 15 bases not matched to a gene; V was cut back by 3 bases and J by 3 bases. Germline V gives CDR1 SGDLS, CDR2 YYNGEE. CDR3 length: 19 residues. CDR3 loop: CASSDPGLAVWLGTDTQYF. The CDR3 DNA follows: TGTGCCAGCAGCGATCCGGGACTAGCGGTATGGTTAGGGACAGATACGCAGTATTTT.

CDR3 in amino acids: CASSEGLPYEQYF. CDR3 coding DNA: TGTGCCAGCAGTGAAGGACTTCCCTACGAGCAGTACTTC. This rearrangement joins TRBV6-1 to TRBJ2-7; D gene ambiguous. V was pared by 1 base and J by 2 bases, with 6 bases between. The CDR3 contains 13 residues. Germline CDR1 and CDR2: MNHNS and SASEGT.

The chain has TRBV6-6 and TRBJ2-1, with TRBD1 matching 12 bases. CDR1 is MNHNY and CDR2 is SVGAGI in the germline V gene (reference sequence). Germline trimming cut 5 bases from V and 5 bases from J; bases unmatched to any gene: 7. The CDR3 is 16 residues long. This chain's CDR3 is CASSRGGTGGHNEQFF. The CDR3 region has the DNA TGTGCCAGCAGTCGAGGCGGGACAGGGGGCCACAATGAGCAGTTCTTC.

V gene TRBV10-2 combines with J gene TRBJ1-4, with TRBD1 identical over 9 bases. Germline trimming cut 7 bases from V and 6 bases from J; bases unmatched to any gene: 3. The CDR3 consists of 13 residues. Germline CDR1 WSHSY, CDR2 SAAADI. CDR3 amino acids: CASTGQGDEKLFF. The CDR3 DNA reads TGCGCCAGCACGGGACAGGGTGATGAAAAACTGTTTTTT.

V usage is TRBV6-5 and J usage is TRBJ1-4; 10 bases match TRBD1. This CDR3 region has 14 residues. Per germline, CDR1 MNHEY and CDR2 SVGAGI. The V gene end was trimmed by 2 bases and the J gene end by 7 bases; junction bases not matched to a gene: 1. The CDR3 DNA reads TGTGCCAGCAGTTACGGGGACAGGGGTGAAAAACTGTTTTTT. The encoded protein is CASSYGDRGEKLFF.

J is TRBJ2-1 and V is TRBV29-1; no clear D gene. CDR1 SQVTM and CDR2 ANQGSEA come from the germline V gene. CDR3 length: 11 amino acids. Trimming shortened V by 2 bases and J by 10 bases, and 9 bases separated the two germline ends. CDR3 amino acids: CSVEKSTEQFF. CDR3 sequence (DNA): TGCAGCGTTGAAAAGAGTACGGAGCAGTTCTTC.

This rearrangement joins TRBV14 to TRBJ2-5, with D unclear. CDR1 is SGHDN and CDR2 is FVKESK in the germline V gene. This CDR3 contains 14 residues. The V end was cut by 1 base, the J end by 6 bases, with 12 bases between. This CDR3 is CASSQVLAGQTQYF. The CDR3 DNA sequence: TGTGCCAGCAGCCAAGTTCTTGCAGGTCAGACCCAGTACTTC.